This T cell receptor beta chain was obtained from a study of T cell responses to AZD1222 COVID-19 vaccine. Study-wide findings and caveats: Donors in the cohort were predominantly white British and more often female, and clonal diversity was possibly underestimated.

Details on this clone: Its specificity is unknown.

Second-dose groups at about 4 or about 12 weeks were pooled. Produced via immunoSEQ multiplex PCR; TCRdb's table is partial and in-frame only. The sample includes some 120,000 clones, nearly 90% of them seen just once. This CDR3 comprises 14 residues. Unmatched junction bases numbered 2, after V lost 2 bases and J lost 2 bases. Germline-derived CDR1 and CDR2 are SNHLY and FYNNEI. The input for sequencing was peripheral blood, taken 28 days after the second AZD1222 dose. This receptor was identified in an adult who received the AZD1222 COVID-19 vaccine. V gene TRBV2 combines with J gene TRBJ2-5; 7 bases align to TRBD2. Written as DNA, the CDR3 is TGTGCCAGCAGTGAATTTAGCGGGCAAGAGACCCAGTACTTC. Its translation is CASSEFSGQETQYF.